The 10 T cell receptor beta chains reported below all come from one sample, sequenced in a study of shared clonotypes between healthy human individuals. Naive CD8 cells lacked CD45RO, underwent positive selection for CCR7 and left out terminally differentiated effector memory CD45RA+ cells. The data were produced by immunoSEQ multiplex PCR, yet TCRdb's version contains in-frame clones alone and is incomplete. The data contain hundreds of thousands of clones, about 95% of them singletons. The sample comprised naive CD8+ T cells sorted from blood. The receptor set was obtained from a woman under 40 in good health.

The chain combines TRBV5-6 with TRBJ2-1; 8 bases align to TRBD2. In germline, CDR1 is SGHDT, CDR2 YYEEEE. This CDR3 has 16 residues. Unmatched junction bases numbered 11, after V lost 0 bases and J lost 9 bases. Here the CDR3 reads CASSLGSSGIWGEQFF. The CDR3 DNA is TGTGCCAGCAGCTTGGGAAGTAGCGGGATTTGGGGTGAGCAGTTCTTC.

V usage is TRBV6-5 and J usage is TRBJ1-1; D is ambiguous. V was cut by 5 bases and J by 4 bases, with 11 bases left in between. The germline V gene encodes CDR1 MNHEY and CDR2 SVGAGI. The CDR3 has 13 amino acids. The CDR3 nucleotides are TGTGCCAGCAGTAGATATGAAGGCACTGAAGCTTTCTTT. It translates to CASSRYEGTEAFF.

The chain uses TRBV6-6 and TRBJ1-1; unclear D gene. Between the trimmed V and J ends, which lost 0 bases and 0 bases, there was a span of 11 bases. From germline, CDR1 is MNHNY and CDR2 SVGAGI (reference sequence). The CDR3 extends over 16 amino acids. The CDR3 region has the DNA TGTGCCAGCAGTTACTCGATAGATCAGCTGAACACTGAAGCTTTCTTT. It encodes CASSYSIDQLNTEAFF.

V is TRBV13 and J is TRBJ1-4, with D possibly TRBD1 on 5 matching bases. The V end lost 5 bases, the J end lost 5 bases, and 15 bases lay between the germline ends. Germline CDR1 is PRHDT and CDR2 is FYEKMQ (reference sequence). The CDR3 totals 15 residues. The CDR3 DNA follows: TGTGCCAGCAGCCCTCGGGGACGGGGGAATGAAAAACTGTTTTTT. It specifies CASSPRGRGNEKLFF.

The chain recombines TRBV27 with TRBJ2-7, with 10 nucleotides matching TRBD1. Trimming removed 8 bases from V and 6 bases from J; junction bases left unmatched: 10. The CDR3 is 14 residues long. In germline, CDR1 is MNHEY, CDR2 SMNVEV (reference sequence). CDR3 DNA sequence: TGTGCCAGCGCGTCGGGACAGGGGAGAGGCGAGCAGTACTTC. It is translated as CASASGQGRGEQYF.

Turning to this clone: This CDR3 is also generated by other DNA sequences in the sample. This rearrangement joins TRBV27 to TRBJ1-1, with 8 bases identical to TRBD1. With V trimmed by 5 bases and J by 4 bases, 6 bases remained unmatched. Germline lookup yields CDR1 MNHEY and CDR2 SMNVEV (reference sequence). CDR3 length equals 14 residues. The CDR3 reads CASSPRTGSTEAFF. The DNA of the CDR3 is TGTGCCAGCAGTCCTAGGACAGGGTCCACTGAAGCTTTCTTT.

The chain recombines TRBV11-2 with TRBJ2-7; no clear D gene. The CDR3 is made up of 14 amino acids. Per germline, CDR1 SGHAT and CDR2 FQNNGV. Trimming removed 1 base at V and 1 base at J, with 8 bases between. CDR3 sequence: CASSLVPGSYEQYF. For the CDR3, the DNA is TGTGCCAGCAGCTTAGTACCAGGATCCTACGAGCAGTACTTC.

The chain is built from TRBV5-1 and TRBJ1-4, with 8 bases identical to TRBD1. Germline-derived CDR1 and CDR2 are SGHRS and YFSETQ. This CDR3 has 16 residues. With 2 bases clipped from V and 7 bases from J, the junction kept 10 bases outside the gene matches. The CDR3 DNA is TGCGCCAGCAGCTTAGAGACAGGGGTGTTATTTGAAAAACTGTTTTTT. It is translated as CASSLETGVLFEKLFF.

This chain links TRBV19 with TRBJ2-1; TRBD2 matches at 8 bases. Germline V gene lookup returns CDR1 LNHDA and CDR2 SQIVND (reference sequence). V gave up 7 bases and J gave up 1 base; unmatched junction bases: 6. CDR3 length equals 15 residues. CDR3 nucleotide sequence: TGTGCCAGTACGGCTAGCGGGTCATCCTACAATGAGCAGTTCTTC. Encoded protein: CASTASGSSYNEQFF.

This clone was seen more than once but under ten times. J is TRBJ2-1 and V is TRBV2; D call uncertain. The CDR3 sequence is 11 residues long. Germline V lookup: CDR1 SNHLY, CDR2 FYNNEI. V was shortened by 1 base and J by 8 bases, with 3 bases between the two germline ends. The CDR3 protein is CASSEEYEQFF. CDR3 in DNA: TGTGCCAGCAGTGAAGAGTATGAGCAGTTCTTC.